This passage covers 23 T cell receptor beta chains from one sample sequenced in a study of blood T cell repertoires in COVID-19. Sequenced by immunoSEQ multiplex PCR; TCRdb stores in-frame clones only, minus some. Of roughly 250,000 clones listed, roughly 89% are singletons. Specimen: peripheral blood. The receptors originated from a young man with acute or convalescent COVID-19.

V gene TRBV11-2 combines with J gene TRBJ1-3; the D gene is possibly TRBD1 (5 bases). Germline CDR1 and CDR2: SGHAT and FQNNGV. The CDR3 extends over 16 amino acids. With 5 bases removed from V and 0 bases from J, the gap between germline ends came to 14 bases. This CDR3 is CASSPTWGLSGNTIYF. The CDR3 nucleotides are TGTGCCAGCAGCCCCACGTGGGGCCTCTCTGGAAACACCATATATTTT.

This clone was picked up one time. This chain uses TRBV3-1 (or the pseudogene TRBV3-2) with TRBJ2-5; the D gene is possibly TRBD2 (6 bases). The germline CDR1 and CDR2 sequences are LGHDT and YNNKEL (reference sequence). This CDR3 region has 15 residues. Trimming shortened V by 3 bases and J by 4 bases, and 15 bases separated the two germline ends. The CDR3 DNA reads TGTGCCAGCAGCCAGGGACTCATCATGATAGAGACCCAGTACTTC. It codes for CASSQGLIMIETQYF.

The rearrangement uses TRBV5-4 and TRBJ1-5; D call uncertain. The germline V gene encodes CDR1 SGHNT and CDR2 YYREEE (reference sequence). Trimming shortened V by 5 bases and J by 6 bases, and 18 bases separated the two germline ends. This CDR3 contains 15 residues. This chain's CDR3 is CASSPGTEDFQPQHF. The DNA of the CDR3 is TGTGCCAGCAGTCCCGGAACAGAAGATTTTCAGCCCCAGCATTTT. The variable domain in full, completed from reference TRBV5-4 and TRBJ1-5, reads ETGVTQSPTHLIKTRGQQVTLRCSSQSGHNTVSWYQQALGQGPQFIFQYYREEENGRGNFPPRFSGLQFPNYSSELNVNALELDDSALYLCASSPGTEDFQPQHFGDGTRLSIL.

This clone was seen just once. J is TRBJ1-1 and V is TRBV10-2; 7 bases are shared with TRBD1. The CDR3 totals 14 residues. CDR1 and CDR2 from the germline V gene are WSHSY and SAAADI. V lost 6 bases to trimming and J lost 0 bases; unmatched junction nucleotides: 4. CDR3 sequence reads: CASRTGRMNTEAFF. In nucleotides, the CDR3 is TGCGCCAGCAGGACAGGGAGGATGAACACTGAAGCTTTCTTT.

Comment on this clone: Other DNA variants within this sample encode the same CDR3. The V gene is TRBV5-1, the J gene TRBJ2-3; the match to TRBD2 covers 10 bases. Germline trimming cut 0 bases from V and 2 bases from J; bases unmatched to any gene: 3. Germline V lookup: CDR1 SGHRS, CDR2 YFSETQ. The CDR3 is 16 amino acids. The CDR3 protein is CASSLGLAGDTDTQYF. CDR3 DNA sequence: TGCGCCAGCAGCTTGGGTCTAGCGGGGGACACAGATACGCAGTATTTT.

The CDR3 loop reads CASSPRTGKNTEAFF. The CDR3 DNA follows: TGTGCCAGCAGTCCCCGGACAGGAAAGAACACTGAAGCTTTCTTT. The J gene is TRBJ1-1, the V gene TRBV28; 7 nucleotides agree with TRBD1. Losses at the gene ends were 5 bases for V and 1 base for J; bases not matched to a gene: 7. CDR3 length: 15 amino acids. Germline values: CDR1 MDHEN, CDR2 SYDVKM.

This clone was found once. The chain links TRBV28 to TRBJ1-6, with 8 bases identical to TRBD1. V shed 3 bases, J shed 3 bases, and the junction held 4 bases outside the gene matches. CDR3 length equals 16 residues. CDR1 MDHEN and CDR2 SYDVKM come from the germline V gene. The CDR3 spells CASSFSGQDYNSPLHF. For the CDR3, the DNA is TGTGCCAGCAGTTTCTCGGGACAGGACTATAATTCACCCCTCCACTTT.

The chain uses TRBV12-1 and TRBJ2-1; no DNA check was done on the table's D call, TRBD2. TRBV12-1 is a known pseudogene. This CDR3 is 15 amino acids long. As DNA, the CDR3 is TGTGCCAGCAGCTCGACTTCCAGCTCAGTCGATGAGCAGTTCTTC. Amino acids: CASSSTSSSVDEQFF.

The genes are TRBV7-3 and TRBJ2-2; 9 nucleotides line up with TRBD2. Per the germline V gene, CDR1 is SGHTA and CDR2 is FQGTGA. The CDR3 loop spans 17 amino acids. V trimming: 2 bases; J trimming: 2 bases; junction bases outside the gene matches: 6. The CDR3 region is CASSLDAGLANTGELFF. The CDR3 DNA follows: TGTGCCAGCAGCTTAGATGCGGGACTAGCAAACACCGGGGAGCTGTTTTTT.

This clone appeared a few times. The chain joins TRBV7-2 to TRBJ2-7, with 8 positions matching TRBD1. The CDR3 covers 15 residues. The germline CDR1 and CDR2 sequences are SGHTA and FQGNSA. The V gene end was trimmed by 1 base and the J gene end by 2 bases; junction bases not matched to a gene: 4. The CDR3 sequence: CASSLVEDRAYEQYF. In nucleotides, the CDR3 is TGTGCCAGCAGCTTAGTTGAGGACAGGGCCTACGAGCAGTACTTC.

This clone was seen a few times. V usage is TRBV3-1 (or the pseudogene TRBV3-2) and J usage is TRBJ1-2; 8 positions match TRBD1. The length of the CDR3 is 13 residues. Germline assignment: CDR1 LGHDT and CDR2 YNNKEL (reference sequence). V dropped 5 bases and J dropped 8; count of bases not matched to a gene: 7. The CDR3 DNA reads as TGTGCCAGCAGCTTCAAACAGGGGGGAGGCTACACCTTC. Its protein product is CASSFKQGGGYTF.

This chain links TRBV5-1 with TRBJ1-1, with TRBD1 matching over 8 bases. Germline V gives CDR1 SGHRS, CDR2 YFSETQ. Trimming removed 4 bases from V and 4 bases from J; junction bases left unmatched: 9. There are 15 residues in the CDR3. This CDR3 is CASSPQTGVGTEAFF. The CDR3 region has the DNA TGCGCCAGCAGCCCGCAGACAGGGGTTGGCACTGAAGCTTTCTTT.

The chain recombines TRBV5-8 with TRBJ1-1; TRBD1 agrees at 7 bases. CDR1 and CDR2 from the germline V gene are SGHTS and YDEGEE. Germline trimming cut 4 bases from V and 5 bases from J; bases unmatched to any gene: 8. The CDR3 contains 14 residues. DNA for the CDR3: TGTGCCAGCAGCCTCGTGACAGGGAAGACTGAAGCTTTCTTT. It codes for CASSLVTGKTEAFF.

The chain carries TRBV5-1 and TRBJ1-5, with a possible D match to TRBD1 (6 bases). V dropped 8 bases and J dropped 0 bases, with 9 bases sitting between them. The CDR3 covers 13 residues. Germline V gene sequence: CDR1 SGHRS, CDR2 YFSETQ. CDR3 residues: CASAQGSNQPQHF. The CDR3 DNA sequence: TGCGCCAGTGCACAGGGTAGCAATCAGCCCCAGCATTTT. Supplemented by reference TRBV5-1 and TRBJ1-5, the full variable domain reads KAGVTQTPRYLIKTRGQQVTLSCSPISGHRSVSWYQQTPGQGLQFLFEYFSETQRNKGNFPGRFSGRQFSNSRSEMNVSTLELGDSALYLCASAQGSNQPQHFGDGTRLSIL.

This clone was seen a few times. The chain recombines TRBV5-1 with TRBJ2-3; 13 nucleotides match TRBD2. The V gene's germline CDR1 is SGHRS and CDR2 YFSETQ. The J segment lost 2 bases and the V segment lost 4 bases, leaving 10 bases of the junction unmatched. The CDR3 has 18 amino acids. CDR3 loop: CASSPTSGGGHLTDTQYF. The CDR3 nucleotides are TGCGCCAGCAGCCCCACTAGCGGGGGGGGCCATCTCACAGATACGCAGTATTTT.

The chain carries TRBV5-6 and TRBJ1-5; D remains ambiguous. The CDR3 has 15 amino acids. The germline gives CDR1 SGHDT, CDR2 YYEEEE. Deletions cut 0 bases from V and 0 bases from J, with 7 bases between. CDR3 DNA: TGTGCCAGCAGCTTGGGAGATAATAGCAATCAGCCCCAGCATTTT. It codes for CASSLGDNSNQPQHF.

This sequence joins TRBV19 and TRBJ1-2; 8 bases map to TRBD1. J lost 5 bases, V lost 0 bases, and 5 bases had no gene match. Germline V CDR1 and CDR2: LNHDA, SQIVND (reference sequence). The length of the CDR3 is 15 residues. For the CDR3, the DNA is TGTGCCAGTAGTATAGACGGACAGGGCGGATATGGCTACACCTTC. The encoded protein is CASSIDGQGGYGYTF.

The J gene is TRBJ2-7, the V gene TRBV9, with 10 positions matching TRBD2. Looked up from germline, CDR1 is SGDLS and CDR2 is YYNGEE. The CDR3 contains 14 residues. V lost 2 bases to trimming and J lost 7 bases; unmatched junction nucleotides: 6. This CDR3 is CASSVPGLANEQYF. DNA for the CDR3: TGTGCCAGCAGCGTCCCGGGACTAGCGAATGAGCAGTACTTC.

The chain is built from TRBV4-1 and TRBJ1-4, with no clear D. The CDR3 has 16 amino acids. V dropped 0 bases and J dropped 7 bases, with 15 bases sitting between them. Looked up from germline, CDR1 is MGHRA and CDR2 is YSYEKL. CDR3 coding DNA: TGCGCCAGCAGCCAAGATCCTGGAGGTTGGGTTGAAAAACTGTTTTTT. Translation: CASSQDPGGWVEKLFF.

The V call is TRBV7-9, the J call TRBJ2-7; 9 nucleotides align to TRBD2. The CDR3 is made up of 15 amino acids. V was clipped by 3 bases and J by 1 base; unmatched bases: 4. The germline V gene encodes CDR1 SEHNR and CDR2 FQNEAQ (reference sequence). CDR3 loop: CASSFGLAGSYEQYF. In nucleotides, the CDR3 is TGTGCCAGCAGCTTTGGTCTAGCGGGATCCTACGAGCAGTACTTC.

This clone occurred once. CDR3 sequence (DNA): TGTGCCAGCAGCTTTGGGGGGGGCGGTCAAGATACGCAGTATTTT. The encoded protein is CASSFGGGGQDTQYF. V usage is TRBV7-8 and J usage is TRBJ2-3; a weak D match, TRBD2 (7 bases). The length of the CDR3 is 15 residues. The V end was cut by 3 bases, the J end by 5 bases, with 15 bases between. CDR1 and CDR2 from the germline V gene are SGHVS and FQNEAQ.

The gene calls are TRBV5-4 and TRBJ1-1; D not certain. V lost 3 bases, J lost 6 bases, and 9 bases lay in between. Germline values: CDR1 SGHNT, CDR2 YYREEE (reference sequence). The CDR3 has 12 residues. CDR3 amino acids: CASSSGNSEAFF. DNA of the CDR3: TGTGCCAGCAGCTCCGGTAACTCTGAAGCTTTCTTT.

The chain combines TRBV11-2 with TRBJ1-1; 7 nucleotides agree with TRBD1. The CDR3 contains 14 residues. Germline CDR1 reads SGHAT; CDR2 reads FQNNGV. Losses at the gene ends were 2 bases for V and 4 bases for J; bases not matched to a gene: 4. CDR3 bases: TGTGCCAGCAGCTTACCTAACAGGGGCACTGAAGCTTTCTTT. It yields the protein CASSLPNRGTEAFF. Variable domain in full (rest from reference TRBV11-2 and TRBJ1-1): EAGVAQSPRYKIIEKRQSVAFWCNPISGHATLYWYQQILGQGPKLLIQFQNNGVVDDSQLPKDRFSAERLKGVDSTLKIQPAKLEDSAVYLCASSLPNRGTEAFFGQGTRLTVV.